These 20 T cell receptor beta chains were all obtained from the same sample, sequenced in a study of Ad26.COV2.S vaccination and SARS-CoV-2 variants. Data came from immunoSEQ multiplex PCR; TCRdb stores just in-frame clones and leaves some out. The data show about 400,000 clones, with under 90% seen just once and approximately 7% held by the top ten. Treatment defined: 19 received Ad26.COV2.S at low or high dose, single or two shots; several received placebo; per-sample allocation not given. Collection of the samples took place on day 63 after the first injection of vaccine or placebo. This sample comprised peripheral blood, obtained in a trial of Ad26.COV2.S vaccine versus placebo. The receptors were sampled from a person between 18 and 59 years old who received the Ad26.COV2.S COVID-19 vaccine or a placebo.

V is TRBV18 and J is TRBJ2-7, with TRBD1 identical over 9 bases. Trimming at V came to 4 bases and at J to 4 bases, leaving 8 bases not matched to a gene. The CDR3 consists of 15 residues. Germline V gives CDR1 KGHSH, CDR2 LQKENI. This chain's CDR3 is CASSQPGQGSYEQYF. The CDR3 nucleotides are TGTGCCAGCTCACAACCGGGACAGGGTTCTTACGAGCAGTACTTC.

V and J are TRBV24-1 and TRBJ2-1; the D gene is possibly TRBD1 (7 bases). The V end lost 5 bases, the J end lost 3 bases, and 19 bases lay between the germline ends. The CDR3 length is 17 residues. Germline CDR1 KGHDR, CDR2 SFDVKD. The CDR3 DNA sequence: TGTGCCACCAGTGCCCAGGGGGGCAGGGATCACTACAATGAGCAGTTCTTC. It is translated as CATSAQGGRDHYNEQFF.

V and J are TRBV6-1 and TRBJ2-7, with D perhaps TRBD2 (5 bases). Germline CDR1 is MNHNS and CDR2 is SASEGT. The CDR3 spans 15 residues. V was clipped by 1 base and J by 1 base, with 11 bases between them. This chain's CDR3 is CASSEGPRRSYEQYF. The DNA of the CDR3 is TGTGCCAGCAGTGAAGGGCCCAGGAGGTCCTACGAGCAGTACTTC.

The J gene is TRBJ1-3, the V gene TRBV19, with D possibly matching TRBD1 (5 bases). CDR1 and CDR2 from the germline V gene are LNHDA and SQIVND (reference sequence). Trimming cost V 6 bases and J 8 bases, with 20 bases left between them. The CDR3 covers 15 residues. CDR3 region: CASSSWGILGDTIYF. The CDR3 DNA reads as TGTGCCAGTAGCAGTTGGGGGATCCTGGGGGACACCATATATTTT.

The V call is TRBV24-1, the J call TRBJ2-2; 7 bases agree with TRBD2. The CDR3 length is 15 residues. The V gene's germline CDR1 is KGHDR and CDR2 SFDVKD. V gave up 5 bases and J gave up 1 base; unmatched junction bases: 3. For the CDR3, the DNA is TGTGCCACCAGTGGTAGCGGGTTGAACACCGGGGAGCTGTTTTTT. This encodes CATSGSGLNTGELFF.

The chain employs TRBV2 and TRBJ1-6; the D is unclear. This CDR3 contains 14 residues. Trimming pared 3 bases from V and 5 bases from J, leaving 8 bases between. Per germline, CDR1 SNHLY and CDR2 FYNNEI. As DNA, the CDR3 is TGTGCCAGCAGTGACAGGATCCATAATTCACCCCTCCACTTT. Residues: CASSDRIHNSPLHF.

This clone was seen just once. This chain joins TRBV6-2 or TRBV6-3 and TRBJ1-2, with 8 bases that match TRBD1. The length of the CDR3 is 14 residues. Looked up from germline, CDR1 is MNHEY and CDR2 is SVGEGT. The V and J ends lost 6 bases and 2 bases, in that order; junction bases with no gene match: 5. The CDR3 here is CASSPDRGNYGYTF. DNA of the CDR3: TGTGCCAGCAGCCCCGACAGGGGCAACTATGGCTACACCTTC.

The chain uses TRBV11-3 and TRBJ2-7; 7 bases are shared with TRBD2. CDR1 is SGHNT and CDR2 is YENEEA in the germline V gene. J lost 3 bases, V lost 5 bases, and 7 bases had no gene match. The CDR3 length is 14 residues. DNA of the CDR3: TGTGCCAGCAGCCACCGGGACTATGACTACGAGCAGTACTTC. It translates to CASSHRDYDYEQYF.

The chain recombines TRBV2 with TRBJ1-2, with 8 bases aligning to TRBD1. Germline V lookup: CDR1 SNHLY, CDR2 FYNNEI. J lost 6 bases, V lost 7 bases, and 4 bases had no gene match. The CDR3 runs to 12 residues. CDR3 in DNA: TGTGCCAGCATCGGCAGGGGGCATGGCTACACCTTC. Amino acids: CASIGRGHGYTF.

The chain recombines TRBV10-1 with TRBJ2-7; D unclear. The V end was cut by 3 bases, the J end by 3 bases, with 9 bases between. Per the germline V gene, CDR1 is WNHNN and CDR2 is SYGVQD (reference sequence). The CDR3 runs 13 residues. In DNA, the CDR3 is TGCGCCAGCAGTGACGGCAGTAGCTACGAGCAGTACTTC. It translates to CASSDGSSYEQYF.

The chain links TRBV3-1 (or the pseudogene TRBV3-2) to TRBJ2-4; no reliable D call. Germline V lookup: CDR1 LGHDT, CDR2 YNNKEL (reference sequence). CDR3 size: 14 residues. Trimming stripped 6 bases from V and 0 bases from J, with 9 bases between. The CDR3 region has the DNA TGTGCCAGCAGTCCGCTACTAGCCAAAAACATTCAGTACTTC. Protein: CASSPLLAKNIQYF.

The chain links TRBV10-3 to TRBJ2-7; D not certain. The germline V gene has CDR1 ENHRY and CDR2 SYGVKD. The CDR3 sequence is 13 residues long. Trimming pared 0 bases from V and 3 bases from J, leaving 6 bases between. This chain's CDR3 is CAISESEIYEQYF. The DNA of the CDR3 is TGTGCCATCAGTGAGTCGGAGATCTACGAGCAGTACTTC.

This chain links TRBV5-1 with TRBJ1-3, with D unclear. The length of the CDR3 is 12 residues. Germline values: CDR1 SGHRS, CDR2 YFSETQ. Trimming stripped 1 base from V and 4 bases from J, with 3 bases between. CDR3 nucleotides: TGCGCCAGCAGCTTGACCGGAAACACCATATATTTT. This translates into CASSLTGNTIYF.

The rearrangement links TRBV6-5 to TRBJ2-7; D not certain. The V end was cut by 5 bases, the J end by 2 bases, with 10 bases between. This CDR3 is built from 13 residues. Germline V gene data show CDR1 as MNHEY and CDR2 as SVGAGI. The CDR3 protein is CASSRDSAYEQYF. The CDR3 coding sequence is TGTGCCAGCAGTCGCGACTCGGCCTACGAGCAGTACTTC.

The chain uses TRBV7-2 and TRBJ1-3, with D tentatively TRBD1 (5 bases). V gave up 3 bases and J gave up 3 bases, with 12 bases separating them. The germline V gene has CDR1 SGHTA and CDR2 FQGNSA. This CDR3 has 15 amino acids. As DNA, the CDR3 is TGTGCCAGCAGCTTTCGAGGGGAAGGTGGAAACACCATATATTTT. Encoded protein: CASSFRGEGGNTIYF.

In the case of this clone: Its ends do not fully match the called genes, so a read error is possible. V is TRBV5-5 and J is TRBJ2-7; 10 positions agree with TRBD2. This CDR3 is 15 amino acids long. CDR1 SGHKS and CDR2 YYEKEE come from the germline V gene (reference sequence). As DNA, the CDR3 is TGTGCCCGCAGCGGGGGGGGACGACAGTCCTACGAGCAGTACTTC. Its protein is CARSGGGRQSYEQYF.

The rearrangement uses TRBV10-3 and TRBJ1-2; D not resolved. The CDR3 consists of 12 residues. Trimming removed 6 bases at V and 8 bases at J, with 13 bases between. Germline V gene sequence: CDR1 ENHRY, CDR2 SYGVKD. In nucleotides, the CDR3 is TGTGCCATCAGATTCCCTCAGGACGGCTACACCTTC. This translates into CAIRFPQDGYTF.

The chain recombines TRBV6-2 or TRBV6-3 with TRBJ1-2; D unclear. Trimming cost V 6 bases and J 8 bases, with 16 bases left between them. Germline V lookup: CDR1 MNHEY, CDR2 SVGEGT. The CDR3 totals 13 residues. CDR3 sequence: CASSSDIMSGYTF. The CDR3, as DNA: TGTGCCAGCAGCTCTGACATCATGAGCGGCTACACCTTC.

The J gene is TRBJ2-1, the V gene TRBV7-8; 9 nucleotides match TRBD2. V was clipped by 0 bases and J by 4 bases; unmatched bases: 16. The CDR3 has 20 amino acids. Germline V gene lookup returns CDR1 SGHVS and CDR2 FQNEAQ. In nucleotides, the CDR3 is TGTGCCAGCAGCTTAGCGTTGGCGGGGGGGCCAAAAAAGCCGTACAATGAGCAGTTCTTC. Residues: CASSLALAGGPKKPYNEQFF. Full variable domain (missing parts from reference TRBV7-8 and TRBJ2-1): GAGVSQSPRYKVAKRGQDVALRCDPISGHVSLFWYQQALGQGPEFLTYFQNEAQLDKSGLPSDRFFAERPEGSVSTLKIQRTQQEDSAVYLCASSLALAGGPKKPYNEQFFGPGTRLTVL.

The chain employs TRBV3-1 (or the pseudogene TRBV3-2) and TRBJ2-1, with D possibly TRBD1 on 6 matching bases. The CDR3 covers 15 residues. Germline assignment: CDR1 LGHDT and CDR2 YNNKEL (reference sequence). Deletions cut 1 base from V and 2 bases from J, with 9 bases between. CDR3 sequence: CASSQGGTTYNEQFF. For the CDR3, the DNA is TGTGCCAGCAGCCAAGGGGGGACAACCTACAATGAGCAGTTCTTC.